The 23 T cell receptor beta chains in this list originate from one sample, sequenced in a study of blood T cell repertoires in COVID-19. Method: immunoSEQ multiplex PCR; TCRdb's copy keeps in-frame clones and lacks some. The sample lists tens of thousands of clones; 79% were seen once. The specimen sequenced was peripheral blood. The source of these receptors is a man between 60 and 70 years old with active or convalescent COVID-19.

The CDR3 DNA reads TGTGCCAGTAGTACTCGTAACTATGGCTACACCTTC. Translating gives CASSTRNYGYTF. The rearrangement uses TRBV19 and TRBJ1-2; D gene uncertain. Germline CDR1 is LNHDA and CDR2 is SQIVND (reference sequence). CDR3 length: 12 residues. V gave up 4 bases and J gave up 1 base, with 4 bases separating them.

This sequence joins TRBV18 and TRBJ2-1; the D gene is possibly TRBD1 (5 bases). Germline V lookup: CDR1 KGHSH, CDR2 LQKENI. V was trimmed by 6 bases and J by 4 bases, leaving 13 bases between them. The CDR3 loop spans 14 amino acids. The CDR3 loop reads CASSEPDSYNEQFF. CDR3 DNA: TGTGCCAGCTCCGAACCCGACAGTTACAATGAGCAGTTCTTC. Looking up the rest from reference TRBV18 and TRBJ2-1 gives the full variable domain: NAGVMQNPRHLVRRRGQEARLRCSPMKGHSHVYWYRQLPEEGLKFMVYLQKENIIDESGMPKERFSAEFPKEGPSILRIQQVVRGDSAAYFCASSEPDSYNEQFFGPGTRLTVL.

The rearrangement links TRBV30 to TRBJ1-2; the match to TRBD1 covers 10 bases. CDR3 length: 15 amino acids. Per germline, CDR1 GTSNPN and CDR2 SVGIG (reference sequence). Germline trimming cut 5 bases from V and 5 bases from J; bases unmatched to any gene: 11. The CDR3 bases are TGTGCCTGGGGGACAGGGGAATGGGGTTCGTATGGCTACACCTTC. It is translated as CAWGTGEWGSYGYTF.

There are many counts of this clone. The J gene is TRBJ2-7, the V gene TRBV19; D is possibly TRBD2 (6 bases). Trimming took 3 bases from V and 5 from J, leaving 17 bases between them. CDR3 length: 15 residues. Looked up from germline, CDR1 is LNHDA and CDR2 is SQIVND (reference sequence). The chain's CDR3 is CASSIGPLEGNEQYF. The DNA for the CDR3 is TGTGCCAGTAGTATTGGGCCTTTGGAGGGCAACGAGCAGTACTTC.

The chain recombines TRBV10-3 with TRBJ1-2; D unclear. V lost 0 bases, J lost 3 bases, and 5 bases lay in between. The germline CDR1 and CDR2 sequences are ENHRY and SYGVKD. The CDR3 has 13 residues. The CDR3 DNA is TGTGCCATCAGTGAGTCCTCGGACTATGGCTACACCTTC. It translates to CAISESSDYGYTF.

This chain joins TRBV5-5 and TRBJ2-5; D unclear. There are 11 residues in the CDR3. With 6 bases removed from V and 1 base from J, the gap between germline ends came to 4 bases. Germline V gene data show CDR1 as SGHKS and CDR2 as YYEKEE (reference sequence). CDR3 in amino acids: CASTLQETQYF. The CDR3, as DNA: TGTGCCAGCACCCTCCAAGAGACCCAGTACTTC.

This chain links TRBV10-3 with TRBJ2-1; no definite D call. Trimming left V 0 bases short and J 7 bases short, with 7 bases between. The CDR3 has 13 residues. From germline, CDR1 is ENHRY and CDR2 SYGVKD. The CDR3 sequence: CAISESIANEQFF. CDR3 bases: TGTGCCATCAGTGAGTCGATAGCAAATGAGCAGTTCTTC.

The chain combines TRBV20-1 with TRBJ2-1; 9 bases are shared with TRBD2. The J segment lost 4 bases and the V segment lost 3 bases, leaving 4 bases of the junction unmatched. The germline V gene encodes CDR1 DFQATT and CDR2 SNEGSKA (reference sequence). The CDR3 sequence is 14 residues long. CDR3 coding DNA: TGCAGTGCTAGTGGCGGGGGGGCGTACAATGAGCAGTTCTTC. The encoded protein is CSASGGGAYNEQFF.

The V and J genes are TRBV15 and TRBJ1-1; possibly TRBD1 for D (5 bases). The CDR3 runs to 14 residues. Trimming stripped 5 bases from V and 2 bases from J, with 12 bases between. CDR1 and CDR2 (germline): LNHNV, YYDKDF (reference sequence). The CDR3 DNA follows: TGTGCCACCAGCTTACTCCAGGGCAACACTGAAGCTTTCTTT. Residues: CATSLLQGNTEAFF.

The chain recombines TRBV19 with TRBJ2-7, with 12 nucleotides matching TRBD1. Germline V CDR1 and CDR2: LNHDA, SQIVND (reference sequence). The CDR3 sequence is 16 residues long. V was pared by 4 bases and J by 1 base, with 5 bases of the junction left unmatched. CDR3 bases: TGTGCCAGTAGTAAACCGGGACAGGGGGCGTCCTACGAGCAGTACTTC. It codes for CASSKPGQGASYEQYF.

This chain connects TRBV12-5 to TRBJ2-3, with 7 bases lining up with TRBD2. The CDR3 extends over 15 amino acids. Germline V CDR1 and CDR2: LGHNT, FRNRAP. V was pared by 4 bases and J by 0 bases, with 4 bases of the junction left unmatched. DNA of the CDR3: TGTGCTAGTGGTTGGGGGGGGTCTAGCACAGATACGCAGTATTTT. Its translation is CASGWGGSSTDTQYF.

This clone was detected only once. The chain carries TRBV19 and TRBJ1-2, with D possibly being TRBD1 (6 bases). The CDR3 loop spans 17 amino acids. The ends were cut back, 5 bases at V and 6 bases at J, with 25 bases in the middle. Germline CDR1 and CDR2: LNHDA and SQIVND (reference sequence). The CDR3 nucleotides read TGTGCCAGTAGTGAGGCAAAAAGAGGGGGTATGGGGAATGGCTACACCTTC. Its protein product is CASSEAKRGGMGNGYTF.

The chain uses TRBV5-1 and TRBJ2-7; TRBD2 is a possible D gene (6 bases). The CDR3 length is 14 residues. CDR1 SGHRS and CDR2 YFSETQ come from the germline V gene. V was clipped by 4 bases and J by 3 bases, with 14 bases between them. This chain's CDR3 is CASSQDYPGYEQYF. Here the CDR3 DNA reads TGCGCCAGCAGCCAGGACTACCCTGGCTACGAGCAGTACTTC.

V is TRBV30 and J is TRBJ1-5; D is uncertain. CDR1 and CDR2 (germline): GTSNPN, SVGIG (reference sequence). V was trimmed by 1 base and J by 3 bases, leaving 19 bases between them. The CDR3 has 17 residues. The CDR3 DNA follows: TGTGCCTGGAGTGGTAATGCGGGTGTAGTGTTCAATCAGCCCCAGCATTTT. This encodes CAWSGNAGVVFNQPQHF.

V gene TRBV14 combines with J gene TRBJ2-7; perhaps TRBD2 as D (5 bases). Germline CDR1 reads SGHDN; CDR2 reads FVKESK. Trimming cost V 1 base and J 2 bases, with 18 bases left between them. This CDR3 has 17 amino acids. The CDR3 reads CASSQGARGFNTYEQYF. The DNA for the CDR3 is TGTGCCAGCAGCCAAGGAGCTCGGGGTTTCAACACCTACGAGCAGTACTTC.

The CDR3 DNA sequence: TGTGCCAGCAGCGGATCAGGGCCCAATCAGCCCCAGCATTTT. It yields the protein CASSGSGPNQPQHF. This chain joins TRBV9 and TRBJ1-5; possible D gene TRBD1, 5 bases. There are 14 residues in the CDR3. Per germline, CDR1 SGDLS and CDR2 YYNGEE. Trimming stripped 3 bases from V and 3 bases from J, with 10 bases between.

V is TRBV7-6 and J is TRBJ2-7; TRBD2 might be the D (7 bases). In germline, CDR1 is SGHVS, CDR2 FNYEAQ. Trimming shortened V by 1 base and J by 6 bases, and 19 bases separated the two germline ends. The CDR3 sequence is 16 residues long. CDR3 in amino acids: CASSLGGGRALAEQYF. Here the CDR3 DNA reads TGTGCCAGCAGCTTAGGGGGGGGCAGAGCTCTCGCCGAGCAGTACTTC.

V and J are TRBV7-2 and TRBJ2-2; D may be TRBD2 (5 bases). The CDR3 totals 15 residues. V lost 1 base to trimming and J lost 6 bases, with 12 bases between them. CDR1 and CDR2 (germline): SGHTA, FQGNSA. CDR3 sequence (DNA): TGTGCCAGCAGCTTAGGGGTTGGGAGTCCCGGGGAGCTGTTTTTT. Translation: CASSLGVGSPGELFF.

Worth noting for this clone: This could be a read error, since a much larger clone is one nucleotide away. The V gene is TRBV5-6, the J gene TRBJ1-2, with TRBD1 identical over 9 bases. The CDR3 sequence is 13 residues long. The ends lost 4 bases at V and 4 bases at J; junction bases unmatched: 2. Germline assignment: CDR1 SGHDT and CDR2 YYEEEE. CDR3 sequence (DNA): TGTGCCAGCAGCCCGGGACAGGGCTATGGCTACACCTTC. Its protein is CASSPGQGYGYTF.

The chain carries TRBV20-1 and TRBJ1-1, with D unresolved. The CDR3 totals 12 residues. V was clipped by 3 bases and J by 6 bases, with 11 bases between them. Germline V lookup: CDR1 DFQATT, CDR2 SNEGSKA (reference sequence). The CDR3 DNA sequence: TGCAGTGCTAGTTTACCAGGTTCTGAAGCTTTCTTT. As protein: CSASLPGSEAFF.

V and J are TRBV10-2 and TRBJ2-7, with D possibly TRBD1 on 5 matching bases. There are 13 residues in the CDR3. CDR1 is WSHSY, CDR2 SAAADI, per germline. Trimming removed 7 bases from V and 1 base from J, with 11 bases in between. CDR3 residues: CASTRQSSYEQYF. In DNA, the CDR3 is TGCGCCAGCACCAGACAGTCTTCCTACGAGCAGTACTTC.

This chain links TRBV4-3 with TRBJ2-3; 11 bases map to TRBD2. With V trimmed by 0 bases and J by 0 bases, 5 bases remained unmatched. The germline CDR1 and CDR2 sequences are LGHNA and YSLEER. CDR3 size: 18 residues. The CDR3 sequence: CASSQELAGASSTDTQYF. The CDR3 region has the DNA TGCGCCAGCAGCCAAGAACTAGCGGGGGCCTCTAGCACAGATACGCAGTATTTT.

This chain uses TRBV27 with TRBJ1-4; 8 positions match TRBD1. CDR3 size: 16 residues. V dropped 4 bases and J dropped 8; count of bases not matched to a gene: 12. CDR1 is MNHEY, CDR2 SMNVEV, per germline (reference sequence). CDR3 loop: CASSSPSGQGDEKLFF. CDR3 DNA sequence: TGTGCCAGCAGTTCGCCCTCTGGACAGGGTGACGAAAAACTGTTTTTT.